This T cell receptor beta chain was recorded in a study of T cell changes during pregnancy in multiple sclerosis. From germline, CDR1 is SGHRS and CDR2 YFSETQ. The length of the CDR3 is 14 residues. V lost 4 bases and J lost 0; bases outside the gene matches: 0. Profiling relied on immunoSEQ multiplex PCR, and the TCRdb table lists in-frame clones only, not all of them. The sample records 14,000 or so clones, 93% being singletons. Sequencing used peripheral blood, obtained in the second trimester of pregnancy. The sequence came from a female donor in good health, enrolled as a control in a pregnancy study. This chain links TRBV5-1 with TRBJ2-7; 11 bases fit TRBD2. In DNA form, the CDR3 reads TGCGCCAGCAGCCTAGCGGGAGGCTCCTACGAGCAGTACTTC. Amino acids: CASSLAGGSYEQYF.